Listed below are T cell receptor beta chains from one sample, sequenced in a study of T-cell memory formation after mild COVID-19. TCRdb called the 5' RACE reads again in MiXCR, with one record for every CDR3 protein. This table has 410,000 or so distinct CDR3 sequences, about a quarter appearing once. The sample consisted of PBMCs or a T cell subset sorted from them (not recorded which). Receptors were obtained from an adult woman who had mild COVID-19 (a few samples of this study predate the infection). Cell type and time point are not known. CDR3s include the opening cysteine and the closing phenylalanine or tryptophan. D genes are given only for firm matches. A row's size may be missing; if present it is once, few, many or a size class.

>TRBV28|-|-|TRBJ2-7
CASTGQPDYEQYF
TGTGCCAGCACGGGGCAGCCAGACTACGAGCAGTACTTC
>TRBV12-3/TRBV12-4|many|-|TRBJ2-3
CASRRGASTDTQYF
TGTGCCAGCAGGCGGGGTGCCAGCACAGATACGCAGTATTTT
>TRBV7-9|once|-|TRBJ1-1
CASPGQTDTEAFF
TGTGCCAGCCCCGGACAGACAGACACTGAAGCTTTCTTT
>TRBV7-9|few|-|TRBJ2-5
CASSLLPPLEEAQYF
TGTGCCAGCAGCTTACTCCCCCCTTTGGAAGAGGCCCAGTACTTC
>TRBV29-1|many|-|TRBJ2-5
CSVDLAKRETQYF
TGCAGCGTTGATCTGGCTAAAAGAGAGACCCAGTACTTC
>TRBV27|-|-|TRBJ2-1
CASSPREGDEQFF
TGTGCCAGCAGCCCACGTGAGGGGGATGAGCAGTTCTTC
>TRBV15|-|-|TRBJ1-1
CATSRVGTNTEAFF
TGTGCCACCAGCAGGGTAGGAACGAACACTGAAGCTTTCTTT
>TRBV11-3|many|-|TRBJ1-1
CASSLTVNTEAFF
TGCGCCAGCAGCTTGACGGTGAACACTGAAGCTTTCTTT
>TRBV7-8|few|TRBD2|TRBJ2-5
CASSPSGSGETQYF
TGTGCCAGCAGCCCAAGCGGGAGCGGGGAGACCCAGTACTTC
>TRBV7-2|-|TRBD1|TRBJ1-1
CASSLRTGVTEAFF
TGTGCCAGCAGCTTGCGGACAGGGGTGACTGAAGCTTTCTTT
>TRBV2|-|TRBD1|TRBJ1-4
CASSGDSLAGGFNEKLFF
TGTGCCAGCAGTGGGGACAGCCTCGCCGGGGGGTTTAATGAAAAACTGTTTTTT
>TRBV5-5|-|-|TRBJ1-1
CASSLFAFMNTEAFF
TGTGCCAGCAGCTTGTTTGCTTTCATGAACACTGAAGCTTTCTTT
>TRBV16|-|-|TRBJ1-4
CASSFAGMNEKLFF
TGTGCCAGCAGCTTCGCAGGGATGAATGAAAAACTGTTTTTT
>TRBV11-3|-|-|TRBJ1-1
CASSLEGFGGAFF
TGTGCCAGCAGCTTAGAAGGGTTCGGGGGGGCTTTCTTT
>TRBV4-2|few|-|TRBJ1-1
CASSHGEGTEAFF
TGTGCCAGCAGCCACGGGGAGGGCACTGAAGCTTTCTTT
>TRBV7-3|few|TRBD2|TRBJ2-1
CASSHTSGSSYNEQFF
TGTGCCAGCAGCCACACTAGCGGGAGCTCCTACAATGAGCAGTTCTTC
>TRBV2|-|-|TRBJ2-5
CSSSDDEETQYF
TGTTCCAGCAGTGACGACGAAGAGACCCAGTACTTC
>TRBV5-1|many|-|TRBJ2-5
CASSLGAVEETQYF
TGCGCCAGCAGCTTGGGGGCGGTGGAGGAGACCCAGTACTTC
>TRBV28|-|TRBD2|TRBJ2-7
CASSKGTIYEQYF
TGTGCCAGCAGCAAAGGGACTATCTACGAGCAGTACTTC
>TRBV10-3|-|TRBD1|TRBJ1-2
CAISDDTGGYGYTF
TGTGCCATCAGTGACGACACAGGGGGCTATGGCTACACCTTC
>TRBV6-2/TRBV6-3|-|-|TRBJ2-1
CASSYPTLWNEQFF
TGTGCCAGCAGTTACCCCACCCTCTGGAATGAGCAGTTCTTC
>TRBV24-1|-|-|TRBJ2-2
CATETGETNTGELFF
TGTGCCACAGAGACGGGGGAAACGAACACCGGGGAGCTGTTTTTT
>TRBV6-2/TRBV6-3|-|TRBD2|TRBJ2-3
CASSYRPGLAEETDTQYF
TGTGCCAGCAGTTACCGGCCGGGACTAGCGGAAGAAACAGATACGCAGTATTTT
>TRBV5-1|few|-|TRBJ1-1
CASSLPDGNTEAFF
TGCGCCAGCAGCTTGCCGGATGGGAACACTGAAGCTTTCTTT
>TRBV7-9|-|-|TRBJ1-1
CASNRPPTEMNTEAFF
TGTGCCAGCAACCGCCCCCCGACAGAGATGAACACTGAAGCTTTCTTT
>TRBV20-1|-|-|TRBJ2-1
CSAERSPTSNEQFF
TGCAGTGCCGAGCGGTCCCCGACTTCAAATGAGCAGTTCTTC
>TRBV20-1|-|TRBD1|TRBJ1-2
CSATDRDRNYGYTF
TGCAGTGCTACAGATCGGGACAGGAACTATGGCTACACCTTC
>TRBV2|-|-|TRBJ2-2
CASGAGLGTGELFF
TGTGCCAGCGGGGCAGGGTTGGGCACCGGGGAGCTGTTTTTT
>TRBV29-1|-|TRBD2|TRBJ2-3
CSHAAGGAPPDTQYF
TGCAGCCATGCCGCGGGGGGGGCCCCCCCAGATACGCAGTATTTT
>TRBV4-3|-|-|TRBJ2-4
CASSQTLLSPAEDIQYF
TGCGCCAGCAGCCAAACCCTCTTGTCCCCGGCGGAGGACATTCAGTACTTC
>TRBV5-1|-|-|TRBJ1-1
CASSLDGEMNTEAFF
TGCGCCAGCAGCTTGGACGGAGAAATGAACACTGAAGCTTTCTTT
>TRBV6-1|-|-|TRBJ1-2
CASSPTGADYGYTF
TGTGCCAGCAGCCCCACGGGGGCGGACTATGGCTACACCTTC
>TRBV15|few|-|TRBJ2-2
CATSRGSNTGELFF
TGTGCCACCAGCAGGGGCTCGAACACCGGGGAGCTGTTTTTT
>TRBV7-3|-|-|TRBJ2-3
CASSLGSPDTDTQYF
TGTGCCAGCAGCTTAGGTAGCCCCGACACAGATACGCAGTATTTT
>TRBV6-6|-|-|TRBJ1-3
CASSYSTSGPGNTIYF
TGTGCCAGCAGTTACTCAACCTCGGGGCCCGGAAACACCATATATTTT
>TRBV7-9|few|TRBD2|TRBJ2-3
CASSFPGLAYTDTQYF
TGTGCCAGCAGCTTCCCGGGACTAGCCTACACAGATACGCAGTATTTT
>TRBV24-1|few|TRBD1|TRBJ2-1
CATSDQGASYNEQFF
TGTGCCACCAGTGACCAGGGGGCCTCCTACAATGAGCAGTTCTTC
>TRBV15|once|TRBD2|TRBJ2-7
CATSSPSGSGGPSDSYEQYF
TGTGCCACCAGCAGCCCCAGCGGTAGCGGGGGACCATCCGATTCGTACGAGCAGTACTTC
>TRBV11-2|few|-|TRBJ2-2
CASSLALGKGNTGELFF
TGTGCCAGCAGCCTCGCCCTCGGGAAGGGGAACACCGGGGAGCTGTTTTTT